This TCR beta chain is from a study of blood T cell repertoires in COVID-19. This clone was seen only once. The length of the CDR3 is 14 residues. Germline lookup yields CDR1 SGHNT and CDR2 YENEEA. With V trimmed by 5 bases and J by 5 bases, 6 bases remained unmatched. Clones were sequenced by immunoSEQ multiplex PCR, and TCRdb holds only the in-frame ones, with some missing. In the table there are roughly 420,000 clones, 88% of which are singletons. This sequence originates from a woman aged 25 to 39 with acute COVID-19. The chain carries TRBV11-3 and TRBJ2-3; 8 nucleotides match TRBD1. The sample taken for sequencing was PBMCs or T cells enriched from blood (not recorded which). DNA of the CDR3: TGTGCCAGCAGCGCCGGAGACAGGGGAGATACGCAGTATTTT. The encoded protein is CASSAGDRGDTQYF.